In its sample, the clone carrying this TCR beta chain was seen many times. Its antigen is not identified. TCRdb used MiXCR to reprocess the RT-PCR reads, holding one entry per CDR3 protein. The sample carries a few hundred thousand distinct CDR3 sequences, under 8.5% recorded once. The sample belongs to a study of response to subunit inactivated influenza vaccine. CDR3 length: 13 residues. Germline V lookup: CDR1 SEHNR, CDR2 FQNEAQ (reference sequence). Trimming took off 6 bases at V and 6 bases at J, with 12 bases between the two ends. Study-wide results and caveats: Authors suggested seasonal influenza vaccinations each recruit few new T cells.

Sequenced material: PBMCs from blood, taken roughly 24 months after vaccination. This receptor was taken from a man aged 50 to 75 who received an inactivated influenza vaccine. The chain couples TRBV7-9 to TRBJ2-4; D is possibly TRBD1 (6 bases). The CDR3 protein is CASSSTGLNIQYF. CDR3 nucleotides: TGTGCCAGCAGTTCGACAGGTCTAAACATTCAGTACTTC.